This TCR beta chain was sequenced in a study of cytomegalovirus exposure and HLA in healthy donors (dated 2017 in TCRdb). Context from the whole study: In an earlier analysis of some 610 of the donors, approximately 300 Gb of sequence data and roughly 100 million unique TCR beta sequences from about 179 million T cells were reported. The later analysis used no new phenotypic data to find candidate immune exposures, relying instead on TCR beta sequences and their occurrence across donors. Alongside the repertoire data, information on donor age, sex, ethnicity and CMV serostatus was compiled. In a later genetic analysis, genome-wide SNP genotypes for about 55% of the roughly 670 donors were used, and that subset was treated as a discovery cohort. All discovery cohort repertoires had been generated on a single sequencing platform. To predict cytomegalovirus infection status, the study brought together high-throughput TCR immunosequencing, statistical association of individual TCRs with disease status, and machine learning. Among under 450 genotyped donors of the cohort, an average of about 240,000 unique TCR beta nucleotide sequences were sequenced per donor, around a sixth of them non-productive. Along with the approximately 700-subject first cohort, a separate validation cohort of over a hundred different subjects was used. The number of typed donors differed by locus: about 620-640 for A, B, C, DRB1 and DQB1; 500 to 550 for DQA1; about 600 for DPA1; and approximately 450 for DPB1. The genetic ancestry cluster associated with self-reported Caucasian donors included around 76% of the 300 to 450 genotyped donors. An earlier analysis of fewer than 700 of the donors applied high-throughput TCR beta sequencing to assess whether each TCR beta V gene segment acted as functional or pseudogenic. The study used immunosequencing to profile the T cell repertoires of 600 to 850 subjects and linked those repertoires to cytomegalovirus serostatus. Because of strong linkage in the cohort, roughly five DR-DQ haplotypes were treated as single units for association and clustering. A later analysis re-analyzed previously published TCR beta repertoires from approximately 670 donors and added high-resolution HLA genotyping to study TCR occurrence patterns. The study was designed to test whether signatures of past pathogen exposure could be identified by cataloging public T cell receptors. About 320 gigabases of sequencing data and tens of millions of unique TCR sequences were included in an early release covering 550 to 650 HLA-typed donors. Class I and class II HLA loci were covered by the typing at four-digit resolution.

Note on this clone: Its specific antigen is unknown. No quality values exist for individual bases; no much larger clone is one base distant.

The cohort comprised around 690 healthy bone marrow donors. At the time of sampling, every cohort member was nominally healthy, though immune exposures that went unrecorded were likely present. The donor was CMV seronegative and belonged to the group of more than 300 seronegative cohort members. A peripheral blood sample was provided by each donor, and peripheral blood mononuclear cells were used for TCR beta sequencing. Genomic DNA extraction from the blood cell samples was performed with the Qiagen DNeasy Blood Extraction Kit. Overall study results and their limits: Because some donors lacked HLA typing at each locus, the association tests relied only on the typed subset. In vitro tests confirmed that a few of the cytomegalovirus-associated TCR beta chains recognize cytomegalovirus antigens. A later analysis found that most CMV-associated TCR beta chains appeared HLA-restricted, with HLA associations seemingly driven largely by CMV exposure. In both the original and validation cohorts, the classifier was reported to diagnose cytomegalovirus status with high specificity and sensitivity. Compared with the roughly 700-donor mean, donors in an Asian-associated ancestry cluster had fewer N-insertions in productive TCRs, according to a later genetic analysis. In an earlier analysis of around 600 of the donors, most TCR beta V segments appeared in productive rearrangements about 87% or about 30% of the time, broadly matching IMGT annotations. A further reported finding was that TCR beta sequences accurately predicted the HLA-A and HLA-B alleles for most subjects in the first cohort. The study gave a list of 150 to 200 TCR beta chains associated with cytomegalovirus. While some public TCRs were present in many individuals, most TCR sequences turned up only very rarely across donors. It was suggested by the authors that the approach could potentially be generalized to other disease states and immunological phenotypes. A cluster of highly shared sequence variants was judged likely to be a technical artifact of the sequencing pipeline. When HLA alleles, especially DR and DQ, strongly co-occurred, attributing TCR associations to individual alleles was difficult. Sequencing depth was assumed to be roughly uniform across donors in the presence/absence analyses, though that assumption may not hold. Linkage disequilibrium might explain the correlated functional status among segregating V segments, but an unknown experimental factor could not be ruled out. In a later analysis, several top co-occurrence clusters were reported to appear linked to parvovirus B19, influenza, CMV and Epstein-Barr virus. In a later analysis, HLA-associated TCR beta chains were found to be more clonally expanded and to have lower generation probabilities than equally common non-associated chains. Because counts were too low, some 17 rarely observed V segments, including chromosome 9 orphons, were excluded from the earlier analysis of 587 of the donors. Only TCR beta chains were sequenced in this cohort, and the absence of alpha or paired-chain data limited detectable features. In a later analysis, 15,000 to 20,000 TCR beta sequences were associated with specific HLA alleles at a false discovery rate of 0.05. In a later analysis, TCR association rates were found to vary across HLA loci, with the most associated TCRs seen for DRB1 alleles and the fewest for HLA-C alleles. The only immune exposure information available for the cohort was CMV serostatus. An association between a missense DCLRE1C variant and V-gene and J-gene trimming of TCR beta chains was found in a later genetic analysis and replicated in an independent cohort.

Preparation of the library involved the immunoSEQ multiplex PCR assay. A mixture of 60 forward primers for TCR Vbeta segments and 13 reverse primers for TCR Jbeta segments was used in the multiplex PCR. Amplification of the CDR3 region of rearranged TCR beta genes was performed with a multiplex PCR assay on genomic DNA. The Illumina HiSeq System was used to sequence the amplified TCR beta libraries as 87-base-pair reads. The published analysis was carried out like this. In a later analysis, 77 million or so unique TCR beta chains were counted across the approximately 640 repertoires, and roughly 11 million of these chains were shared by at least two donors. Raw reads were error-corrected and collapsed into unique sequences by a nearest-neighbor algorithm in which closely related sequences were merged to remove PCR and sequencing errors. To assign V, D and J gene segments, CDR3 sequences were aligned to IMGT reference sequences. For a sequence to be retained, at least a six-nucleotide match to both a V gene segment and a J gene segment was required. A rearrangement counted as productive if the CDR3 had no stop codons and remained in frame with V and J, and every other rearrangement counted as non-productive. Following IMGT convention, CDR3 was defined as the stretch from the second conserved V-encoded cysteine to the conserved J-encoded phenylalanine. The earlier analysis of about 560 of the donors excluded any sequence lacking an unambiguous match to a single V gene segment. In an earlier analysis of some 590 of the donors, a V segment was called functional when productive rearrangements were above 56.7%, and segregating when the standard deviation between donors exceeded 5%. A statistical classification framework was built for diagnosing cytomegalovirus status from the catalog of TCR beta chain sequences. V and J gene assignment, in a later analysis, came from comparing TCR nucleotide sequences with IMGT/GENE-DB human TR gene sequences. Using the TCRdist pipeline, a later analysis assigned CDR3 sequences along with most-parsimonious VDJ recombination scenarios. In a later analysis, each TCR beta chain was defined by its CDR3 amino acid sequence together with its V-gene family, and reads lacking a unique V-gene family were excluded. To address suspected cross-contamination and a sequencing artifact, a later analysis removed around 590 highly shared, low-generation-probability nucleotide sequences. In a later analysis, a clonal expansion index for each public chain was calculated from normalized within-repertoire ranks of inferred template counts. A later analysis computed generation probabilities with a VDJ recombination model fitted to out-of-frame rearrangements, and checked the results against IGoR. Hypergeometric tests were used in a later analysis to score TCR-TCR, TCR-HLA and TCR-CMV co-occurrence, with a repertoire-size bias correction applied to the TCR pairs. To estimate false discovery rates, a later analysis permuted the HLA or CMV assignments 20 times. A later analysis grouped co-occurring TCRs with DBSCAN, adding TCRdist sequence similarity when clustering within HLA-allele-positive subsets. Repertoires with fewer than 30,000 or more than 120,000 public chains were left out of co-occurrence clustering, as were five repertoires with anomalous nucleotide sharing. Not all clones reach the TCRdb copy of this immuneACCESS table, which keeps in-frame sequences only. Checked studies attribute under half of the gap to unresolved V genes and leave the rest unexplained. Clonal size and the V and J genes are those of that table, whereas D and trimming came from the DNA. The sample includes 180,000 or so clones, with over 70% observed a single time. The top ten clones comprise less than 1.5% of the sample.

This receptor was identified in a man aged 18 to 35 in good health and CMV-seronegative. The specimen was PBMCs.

The CDR3 sequence is CASSEGQGGTDTQYF. The DNA sequence is given as TGTGCCAGCAGTGAAGGACAGGGTGGAACAGATACGCAGTATTTT. The rearrangement joined TRBV6-1 to TRBJ2-3, with TRBD1 matching 7 junction bases. The CDR3 sequence holds 15 residues, the cysteine and phenylalanine included. This entry keeps only the CDR3 DNA: 45 bases, framed from base 1. The germline V gene specifies MNHNS as CDR1 and SASEGT as CDR2. At the junction V is shortened by 1 base and J by 3 bases; bases outside the gene matches: 4.